Below are 10 T cell receptor beta chains sequenced from a single sample in a study of monozygotic twins with inflammatory bowel disease. From its re-call of the 5' RACE reads, TCRdb lists each CDR3 protein once, without DNA. The table lists about 380,000 distinct CDR3 sequences. Input material: blood. These receptors were obtained from a human donor with ulcerative colitis or Crohn's disease, or a healthy co-twin of an affected twin (not recorded which).

CDR3 region: CASSSIRQGTVSYEQYF. The gene calls are TRBV28 and TRBJ2-7; TCRdb picks TRBD1, but there is no DNA to check that call. This CDR3 comprises 17 residues. The V gene's germline CDR1 is MDHEN and CDR2 SYDVKM.

The chain employs TRBV10-3 and TRBJ2-7; the TCRdb D gene call, TRBD1, has no DNA to confirm it. From germline, CDR1 is ENHRY and CDR2 SYGVKD. This CDR3 comprises 14 residues. CDR3 loop: CAIREQGARGEQYF.

The chain carries TRBV5-1 and TRBJ2-1; the D call from TCRdb, TRBD1, cannot be confirmed without DNA. Germline V CDR1 and CDR2: SGHRS, YFSETQ. This CDR3 comprises 14 residues. The CDR3 protein is CATTPGQENNEQFF. The full variable domain, its missing parts supplied by reference TRBV5-1 and TRBJ2-1, is KAGVTQTPRYLIKTRGQQVTLSCSPISGHRSVSWYQQTPGQGLQFLFEYFSETQRNKGNFPGRFSGRQFSNSRSEMNVSTLELGDSALYLCATTPGQENNEQFFGPGTRLTVL.

The CDR3 sequence: CASSPTGDGNTIYF. The V and J genes are TRBV12-3 or TRBV12-4 and TRBJ1-3; TCRdb calls TRBD1, which cannot be checked without DNA. CDR3 length: 14 amino acids.

The J gene is TRBJ1-5, the V gene TRBV7-8; TCRdb proposes TRBD1, but this gene call is untestable without DNA. This CDR3 comprises 16 residues. Germline assignment: CDR1 SGHVS and CDR2 FQNEAQ. Here the CDR3 reads CASSSDSGTFNQPQHF.

J is TRBJ1-5 and V is TRBV20-1. The germline CDR1 and CDR2 sequences are DFQATT and SNEGSKA (reference sequence). The CDR3 is made up of 14 amino acids. CDR3: CSASVFEGNQPQHF.

This sequence joins TRBV7-3 and TRBJ2-7; without DNA, the TCRdb call of TRBD2 cannot be checked. Germline CDR1 is SGHTA and CDR2 is FQGTGA. The CDR3 is 14 residues long. The CDR3: CASSPSQGYYEQYF.

The chain couples TRBV5-1 to TRBJ1-1. This CDR3 contains 15 residues. The germline V gene has CDR1 SGHRS and CDR2 YFSETQ. The CDR3 sequence is CASSVSMMIGTEAFF. The variable domain in full, with the rest retrieved from reference TRBV5-1 and TRBJ1-1, is KAGVTQTPRYLIKTRGQQVTLSCSPISGHRSVSWYQQTPGQGLQFLFEYFSETQRNKGNFPGRFSGRQFSNSRSEMNVSTLELGDSALYLCASSVSMMIGTEAFFGQGTRLTVV.

The chain employs TRBV20-1 and TRBJ2-2; as DNA is missing, the TRBD1 call by TCRdb cannot be tested. Germline V gene data show CDR1 as DFQATT and CDR2 as SNEGSKA (reference sequence). This CDR3 spans 15 amino acids. The CDR3 here is CSAVQDSRDTGELFF.

Here the CDR3 reads CASIHPRGLKSYGYTF. J is TRBJ1-2 and V is TRBV6-2 or TRBV6-3; TCRdb gives TRBD1 as the D gene, but with no DNA this cannot be confirmed. Germline CDR1 is MNHEY and CDR2 is SVGEGT. The CDR3 consists of 16 residues.